The source of this T cell receptor beta chain is a study of T cell clonotyping in hematopoietic cell transplantation. Recipient blood drawn about 28 days pretransplant and days 30, 100, 180 after. Clones were sequenced by immunoSEQ multiplex PCR, and TCRdb holds only the in-frame ones, with some missing. The table lists about 9,700 clones, about three quarters of them singletons. A remark on this clone: Its antigen is unidentified.

Study-level points and caveats: Without cell sorting, CD4 versus CD8 contributions remain unresolved. Higher Inverse Simpson Index values in graft donor and pretransplant recipient predicted broader posttransplant TCR diversity. Few recipient clonotypes overlapped donors; over 95% were de novo at given depth.

Germline loops: CDR1 MDHEN, CDR2 SYDVKM. Trimming cost V 2 bases and J 5 bases; bases outside gene matches: 9. This CDR3 comprises 16 residues. The V call is TRBV28, the J call TRBJ1-5; TRBD1 agrees at 7 bases. The specimen was PBMCs, collected 180 days after allogeneic stem cell transplant. This TCR came from a male patient in his 40s who had an allogeneic stem cell transplant from a related donor, so the T cells may come from the graft donor. Some clones in this sample may be carry-over from other donors' samples. The DNA for the CDR3 is TGTGCCAGCAGTTTAACCGGGACAGTCTCCGATCAGCCCCAGCATTTT. Its translation: CASSLTGTVSDQPQHF.